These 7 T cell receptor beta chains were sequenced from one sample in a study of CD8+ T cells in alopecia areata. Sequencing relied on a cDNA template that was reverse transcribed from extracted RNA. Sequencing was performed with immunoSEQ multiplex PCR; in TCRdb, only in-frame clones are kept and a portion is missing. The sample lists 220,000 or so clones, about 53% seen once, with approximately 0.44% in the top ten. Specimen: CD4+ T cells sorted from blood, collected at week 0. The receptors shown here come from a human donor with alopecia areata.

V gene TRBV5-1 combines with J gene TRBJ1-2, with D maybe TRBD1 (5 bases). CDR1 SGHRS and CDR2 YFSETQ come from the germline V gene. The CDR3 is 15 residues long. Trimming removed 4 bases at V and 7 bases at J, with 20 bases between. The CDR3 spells CASSVGDPSYSGYTF. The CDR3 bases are TGCGCCAGCAGCGTCGGGGACCCCAGTTACTCTGGCTACACCTTC.

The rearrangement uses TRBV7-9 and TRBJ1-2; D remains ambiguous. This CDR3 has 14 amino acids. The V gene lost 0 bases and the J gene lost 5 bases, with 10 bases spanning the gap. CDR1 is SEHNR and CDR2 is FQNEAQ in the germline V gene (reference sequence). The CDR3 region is CASSLASRTYGYTF. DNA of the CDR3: TGTGCCAGCAGCTTAGCCTCCAGGACTTATGGCTACACCTTC.

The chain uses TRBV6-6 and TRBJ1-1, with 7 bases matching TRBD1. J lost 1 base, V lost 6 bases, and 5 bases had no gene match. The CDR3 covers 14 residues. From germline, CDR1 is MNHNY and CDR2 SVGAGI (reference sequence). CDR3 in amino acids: CASSLDRENTEAFF. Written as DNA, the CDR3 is TGTGCCAGCAGCCTCGACAGGGAGAACACTGAAGCTTTCTTT.

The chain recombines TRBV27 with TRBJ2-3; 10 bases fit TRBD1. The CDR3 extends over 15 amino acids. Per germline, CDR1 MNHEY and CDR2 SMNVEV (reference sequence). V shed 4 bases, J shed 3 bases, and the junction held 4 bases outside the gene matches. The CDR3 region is CASSSGQGKTDTQYF. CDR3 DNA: TGTGCCAGCAGTTCGGGACAGGGGAAGACAGATACGCAGTATTTT.

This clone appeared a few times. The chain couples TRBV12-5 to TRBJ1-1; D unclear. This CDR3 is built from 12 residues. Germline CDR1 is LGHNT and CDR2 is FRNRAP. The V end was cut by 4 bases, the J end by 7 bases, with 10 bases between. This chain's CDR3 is CASGSRGYEAFF. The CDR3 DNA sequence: TGTGCTAGTGGTTCGAGAGGTTATGAAGCTTTCTTT.

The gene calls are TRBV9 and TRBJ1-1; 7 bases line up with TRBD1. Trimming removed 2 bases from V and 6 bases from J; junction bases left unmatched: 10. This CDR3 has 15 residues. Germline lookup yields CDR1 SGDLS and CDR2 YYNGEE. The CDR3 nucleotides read TGTGCCAGCAGCGTCGACCTCGGACAGGCTTCTGAAGCTTTCTTT. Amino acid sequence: CASSVDLGQASEAFF.

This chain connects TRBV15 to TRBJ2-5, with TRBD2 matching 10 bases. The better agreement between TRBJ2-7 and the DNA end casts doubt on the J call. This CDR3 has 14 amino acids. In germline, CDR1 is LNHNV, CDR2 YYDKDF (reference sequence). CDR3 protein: CATSRLAGVYEQYF. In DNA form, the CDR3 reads TGTGCCACCAGCAGGCTAGCGGGAGTATACGAGCAGTACTTC.